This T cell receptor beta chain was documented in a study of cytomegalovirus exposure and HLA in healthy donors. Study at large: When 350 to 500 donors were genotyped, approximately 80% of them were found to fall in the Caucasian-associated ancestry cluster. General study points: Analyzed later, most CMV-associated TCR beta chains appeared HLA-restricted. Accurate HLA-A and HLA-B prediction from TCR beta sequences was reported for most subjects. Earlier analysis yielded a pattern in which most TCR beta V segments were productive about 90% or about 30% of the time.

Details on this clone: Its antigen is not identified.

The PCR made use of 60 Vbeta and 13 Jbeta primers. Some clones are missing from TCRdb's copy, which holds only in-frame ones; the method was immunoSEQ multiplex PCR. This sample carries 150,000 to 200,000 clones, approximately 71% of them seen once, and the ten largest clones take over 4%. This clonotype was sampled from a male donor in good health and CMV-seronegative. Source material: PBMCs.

This CDR3 reads CARSGPGGTGELFF. The CDR3 region has the DNA TGTGCCAGAAGCGGGCCGGGGGGCACCGGGGAGCTGTTTTTT. The chain uses TRBV5-3 and TRBJ2-2, with 7 positions matching TRBD2. TRBV5-3 belongs to the ORF category, with a function that is uncertain. The CDR3 is 14 residues long. V lost 4 bases, J lost 4 bases, and 4 bases stayed unmatched.